This T cell receptor beta chain emerged from a study of identical twins. Study results and caveats: There were fewer insertions in abundant cord blood beta clonotypes, but memory repertoires showed no such pattern. The study found excess low generation probability among twin-shared out-of-frame alpha sequences.

CDR1 is SGHVS, CDR2 FQNEAQ, per germline. The CDR3 loop spans 14 amino acids. V was clipped by 5 bases and J by 6 bases; unmatched bases: 4. The table lists this clonotype with a few counts. The target antigen is unknown. TCRdb itself ran the 5' RACE reads through MiXCR, one entry per CDR3 protein. The sample records about 220,000 distinct CDR3 sequences, under 10% being singletons. This same sample was also taken into another study, of yellow fever vaccine responses in identical twins.

The rearrangement joins TRBV7-8 to TRBJ1-5; 10 nucleotides agree with TRBD1. Sequencing was carried out using memory (CD45RO+) T cells sorted from blood. This receptor was identified in a woman aged 18-29 years in good health. Here the CDR3 DNA reads TGTGCCAGCAGCCCGGGACAGGGGTCTCAGCCCCAGCATTTT. This translates into CASSPGQGSQPQHF.